Below, 26 T cell receptor beta chains from the same sample are listed, as sequenced in a study of vaccination effects on CD4 cells after COVID-19. Antigen-specific CD4+ T cells were first expanded with viral peptide pools by the ViraFEST assay and only then sequenced. Cells that had been cultured for ten to eleven days were the source of isolated CD4+ T cells. Infection dated between March and December 2020, before the Alpha, Beta and Delta variants reached the United States. These receptors have no identified antigens. Profiling relied on immunoSEQ multiplex PCR, and the TCRdb table lists in-frame clones only, not all of them. The sample holds tens of thousands of clones, roughly 74% seen once. Sequencing used CD4+ T cells from PBMCs cultured with a peptide pool, obtained before COVID-19 vaccination. These receptors all stem from a human donor who had a prior SARS-CoV-2 infection.

This sequence joins TRBV2 and TRBJ2-7; 10 positions agree with TRBD2. J lost 4 bases, V lost 5 bases, and 8 bases had no gene match. The CDR3 is 15 residues long. CDR1 is SNHLY and CDR2 is FYNNEI in the germline V gene. CDR3 in DNA: TGTGCCAGCAGTACTAGCGGGACGGGCTGGTACGAGCAGTACTTC. Translated, it gives CASSTSGTGWYEQYF. Full variable domain (outside the CDR3, taken from reference TRBV2 and TRBJ2-7): EPEVTQTPSHQVTQMGQEVILRCVPISNHLYFYWYRQILGQKVEFLVSFYNNEISEKSEIFDDQFSVERPDGSNFTLKIRSTKLEDSAMYFCASSTSGTGWYEQYFGPGTRLTVT.

The chain employs TRBV28 and TRBJ2-1; D is perhaps TRBD2 (6 bases). V was pared by 4 bases and J by 2 bases, with 6 bases between. The CDR3 extends over 13 amino acids. Looked up from germline, CDR1 is MDHEN and CDR2 is SYDVKM. The CDR3: CASSSGAYNEQFF. DNA of the CDR3: TGTGCCAGCAGTTCGGGAGCCTACAATGAGCAGTTCTTC.

J is TRBJ2-5 and V is TRBV6-5; TRBD2 matches at 10 bases. CDR1 and CDR2 from the germline V gene are MNHEY and SVGAGI. The CDR3 runs to 15 residues. The trim removed 2 bases at V and 9 bases at J, leaving 9 bases unmatched. The chain's CDR3 is CASSYQSSGGTPQYF. In DNA form, the CDR3 reads TGTGCCAGCAGTTACCAGTCTAGCGGGGGCACTCCCCAGTACTTC.

In this sample, this clone turned up a few times. The chain joins TRBV7-8 to TRBJ2-2; D possibly uses TRBD1 or TRBD2 (6 bases each). Trimming pared 5 bases from V and 2 bases from J, leaving 15 bases between. Per the germline V gene, CDR1 is SGHVS and CDR2 is FQNEAQ. CDR3 length equals 16 residues. This CDR3 reads CASSSWGAGNTGELFF. Written as DNA, the CDR3 is TGTGCCAGCAGCAGCTGGGGGGCAGGAAACACCGGGGAGCTGTTTTTT.

This chain uses TRBV5-4 with TRBJ2-7, with 8 bases aligning to TRBD2. The CDR3 spans 15 residues. CDR1 SGHNT and CDR2 YYREEE come from the germline V gene (reference sequence). Trimming took 4 bases from V and 5 from J; bases not matched to a gene: 11. CDR3 in amino acids: CASSLYSGVRDEQYF. In nucleotides, the CDR3 is TGTGCCAGCAGCCTGTATAGCGGGGTCCGAGACGAGCAGTACTTC. Looking up the rest from reference TRBV5-4 and TRBJ2-7 gives the full variable domain: ETGVTQSPTHLIKTRGQQVTLRCSSQSGHNTVSWYQQALGQGPQFIFQYYREEENGRGNFPPRFSGLQFPNYSSELNVNALELDDSALYLCASSLYSGVRDEQYFGPGTRLTVT.

This clone was seen a single time. V is TRBV5-6 and J is TRBJ1-1; TRBD1 aligns across 7 bases. V was pared by 4 bases and J by 1 base, with 4 bases of the junction left unmatched. In germline, CDR1 is SGHDT, CDR2 YYEEEE. The CDR3 sequence is 14 residues long. The CDR3 sequence is CASSPGTENTEAFF. In DNA, the CDR3 is TGTGCCAGCAGCCCCGGGACAGAGAACACTGAAGCTTTCTTT.

This sequence joins TRBV28 and TRBJ2-5, with TRBD2 matching over 9 bases. This CDR3 spans 14 amino acids. The ends lost 6 bases at V and 5 bases at J; junction bases unmatched: 7. CDR1 and CDR2 (germline): MDHEN, SYDVKM. CDR3 coding DNA: TGTGCCAGCAGCCAGCTAGCGGGGCGGGAGACCCAGTACTTC. As protein: CASSQLAGRETQYF.

V and J are TRBV19 and TRBJ1-1; no firm D call. Germline-derived CDR1 and CDR2 are LNHDA and SQIVND (reference sequence). The CDR3 length is 14 residues. Trimming took 2 bases from V and 7 from J, leaving 14 bases between them. CDR3 region: CASSIRRTVVEAFF. The CDR3 DNA follows: TGTGCCAGTAGTATAAGGCGGACGGTCGTTGAAGCTTTCTTT.

The genes are TRBV6-5 and TRBJ2-6, with 8 bases fitting TRBD1. The CDR3 is made up of 15 amino acids. J gave up 1 base and V 7 bases, and 3 bases lay outside the gene matches. Germline lookup yields CDR1 MNHEY and CDR2 SVGAGI. The CDR3 is CASIRTGSGANVLTF. CDR3 coding DNA: TGTGCCAGCATTCGGACAGGGTCTGGGGCCAACGTCCTGACTTTC.

The chain links TRBV7-2 to TRBJ2-7; D is perhaps TRBD1 or TRBD2 (7 bases each). The germline V gene encodes CDR1 SGHTA and CDR2 FQGNSA. V was shortened by 6 bases and J by 9 bases, with 21 bases between the two germline ends. The CDR3 runs to 14 residues. CDR3 nucleotide sequence: TGTGCCAGCAGTCCCAGGGGGGGGACTATCGTGCAGTACTTC. Translating it yields CASSPRGGTIVQYF.

CDR3 nucleotides: TGCAGCGTTGTGGCCCCGGGACTAGCGGGGGCAACACAAGAGACCCAGTACTTC. It specifies CSVVAPGLAGATQETQYF. The chain couples TRBV29-1 to TRBJ2-5; the match to TRBD2 covers 14 bases. The ends lost 4 bases at V and 2 bases at J; junction bases unmatched: 12. The CDR3 covers 18 residues. Germline CDR1 SQVTM, CDR2 ANQGSEA.

The count of this clone is one. V usage is TRBV24-1 and J usage is TRBJ1-4; 7 bases agree with TRBD1. The J segment lost 5 bases and the V segment lost 9 bases, leaving 5 bases of the junction unmatched. The CDR3 is made up of 13 amino acids. The germline V gene encodes CDR1 KGHDR and CDR2 SFDVKD. The DNA of the CDR3 is TGTGCCACCTCAACAGGGGAAAATGAAAAACTGTTTTTT. This codes for CATSTGENEKLFF.

The chain carries TRBV5-1 and TRBJ2-3; D may be TRBD1 (5 bases). The CDR3 contains 13 residues. Germline CDR1 reads SGHRS; CDR2 reads YFSETQ. Trimming removed 0 bases at V and 6 bases at J, with 8 bases between. The CDR3 sequence: CASSLGPGDTQYF. The CDR3 nucleotides read TGCGCCAGCAGCTTGGGGCCAGGGGATACGCAGTATTTT.

V and J are TRBV5-1 and TRBJ1-4; TRBD1 matches 7 bases. The CDR3 sequence is 17 residues long. CDR1 is SGHRS and CDR2 is YFSETQ in the germline V gene. V lost 1 base and J lost 6; bases outside the gene matches: 12. The CDR3, as DNA: TGCGCCAGCAGCTTGTGGGCAGGGGGGTCTTCGGATGAAAAACTGTTTTTT. Its translation is CASSLWAGGSSDEKLFF. The whole variable domain, remainder taken from reference TRBV5-1 and TRBJ1-4, is KAGVTQTPRYLIKTRGQQVTLSCSPISGHRSVSWYQQTPGQGLQFLFEYFSETQRNKGNFPGRFSGRQFSNSRSEMNVSTLELGDSALYLCASSLWAGGSSDEKLFFGSGTQLSVL.

The V and J genes are TRBV7-2 and TRBJ2-7, with D possibly matching TRBD2 (7 bases). V dropped 2 bases and J dropped 10 bases, with 18 bases sitting between them. Germline lookup yields CDR1 SGHTA and CDR2 FQGNSA. This CDR3 region has 14 residues. Here the CDR3 reads CASSLRTGGAEQYF. The CDR3 DNA sequence: TGTGCCAGCAGCTTAAGGACTGGGGGGGCCGAACAGTACTTC.

The chain joins TRBV5-4 to TRBJ2-3; D gene ambiguous. Trimming stripped 4 bases from V and 3 bases from J, with 9 bases between. CDR3 size: 13 residues. The germline V gene encodes CDR1 SGHNT and CDR2 YYREEE (reference sequence). CDR3 region: CASSPLGTDTQYF. The DNA of the CDR3 is TGTGCCAGCAGCCCACTTGGGACAGATACGCAGTATTTT.

The chain joins TRBV18 to TRBJ2-2; maybe TRBD1 (6 bases). The V end lost 3 bases, the J end lost 1 base, and 15 bases lay between the germline ends. The germline V gene has CDR1 KGHSH and CDR2 LQKENI. CDR3 size: 17 residues. CDR3: CASSPVQGTVNTGELFF. DNA for the CDR3: TGTGCCAGCTCACCTGTACAGGGAACCGTGAACACCGGGGAGCTGTTTTTT. Full variable domain (outside the CDR3, taken from reference TRBV18 and TRBJ2-2): NAGVMQNPRHLVRRRGQEARLRCSPMKGHSHVYWYRQLPEEGLKFMVYLQKENIIDESGMPKERFSAEFPKEGPSILRIQQVVRGDSAAYFCASSPVQGTVNTGELFFGEGSRLTVL.

V and J are TRBV9 and TRBJ1-4; D might be TRBD1 (5 bases). Germline V CDR1 and CDR2: SGDLS, YYNGEE. The CDR3 runs 15 residues. Trimming stripped 3 bases from V and 5 bases from J, with 14 bases between. The CDR3 DNA follows: TGTGCCAGCAGCGGAACGTGGGGCTCGAATGAAAAACTGTTTTTT. Translating it yields CASSGTWGSNEKLFF.

This clone has more than one count but fewer than ten. This rearrangement joins TRBV5-1 to TRBJ2-5; 8 nucleotides agree with TRBD2. The V and J ends lost 4 bases and 2 bases, in that order; junction bases with no gene match: 7. The CDR3 is 15 residues long. The V gene's germline CDR1 is SGHRS and CDR2 YFSETQ. The CDR3 DNA follows: TGCGCCAGCAGCCCGGGACTAGTAACTCAAGAGACCCAGTACTTC. This translates into CASSPGLVTQETQYF.

V gene TRBV6-5 combines with J gene TRBJ1-1; D uncertain. Germline CDR1 and CDR2: MNHEY and SVGAGI. The CDR3 runs to 14 residues. V shed 2 bases and J shed 7 bases, with 14 bases lying between them. The CDR3 nucleotides are TGTGCCAGCAGTTACGGTGGGAACCCGAATGAAGCTTTCTTT. Its translation: CASSYGGNPNEAFF.

This clone was observed a few times. This sequence joins TRBV6-1 and TRBJ1-5; D unclear. This CDR3 has 16 amino acids. The germline V gene has CDR1 MNHNS and CDR2 SASEGT. V was trimmed by 0 bases and J by 4 bases, leaving 13 bases between them. The CDR3 loop is CASSEAWREGNQPQHF. The CDR3 DNA reads as TGTGCCAGCAGTGAAGCCTGGAGGGAGGGAAATCAGCCCCAGCATTTT.

This chain links TRBV25-1 with TRBJ2-2, with 9 nucleotides matching TRBD2. The germline V gene has CDR1 MGHDK and CDR2 SYGVNS. The CDR3 extends over 14 amino acids. V trimming: 8 bases; J trimming: 7 bases; junction bases outside the gene matches: 8. This chain's CDR3 is CASLPGLAGGELFF. The CDR3, as DNA: TGTGCCAGCTTACCGGGACTAGCCGGCGGGGAGCTGTTTTTT.

The rearrangement joins TRBV9 to TRBJ2-1; 15 bases align to TRBD2. Looked up from germline, CDR1 is SGDLS and CDR2 is YYNGEE. The CDR3 consists of 14 residues. After removal of 4 bases from V and 8 bases from J, the junction contained 1 base not matched to a gene. The CDR3 here is CASSRTSGGDEQFF. CDR3 DNA: TGTGCCAGCAGCAGGACTAGCGGGGGGGATGAGCAGTTCTTC.

The gene calls are TRBV30 and TRBJ2-4, with a possible D match to TRBD1 (5 bases). V gave up 3 bases and J gave up 6 bases, with 12 bases separating them. This CDR3 has 13 amino acids. Germline CDR1 GTSNPN, CDR2 SVGIG (reference sequence). CDR3 sequence reads: CAWRDPGINIQYF. Written as DNA, the CDR3 is TGTGCCTGGAGAGACCCAGGGATAAACATTCAGTACTTC.

This chain links TRBV7-3 with TRBJ1-3; D is unclear. V lost 0 bases, J lost 3 bases, and 12 bases lay in between. The CDR3 consists of 16 residues. Germline assignment: CDR1 SGHTA and CDR2 FQGTGA. The CDR3 loop reads CASSLTSTGSGNTIYF. CDR3 bases: TGTGCCAGCAGCTTAACGTCAACGGGGAGTGGAAACACCATATATTTT.

This chain joins TRBV15 and TRBJ2-7; D may be TRBD2 (6 bases). This CDR3 has 22 amino acids. V lost 5 bases, J lost 2 bases, and 37 bases lay in between. Looked up from germline, CDR1 is LNHNV and CDR2 is YYDKDF (reference sequence). CDR3 protein: CATSPLDWTPPKPGLTPYEQYF. DNA for the CDR3: TGTGCCACCAGCCCCCTCGACTGGACACCGCCAAAACCGGGACTCACACCCTACGAGCAGTACTTC. The full variable domain, with the rest looked up from reference TRBV15 and TRBJ2-7, is DAMVIQNPRYQVTQFGKPVTLSCSQTLNHNVMYWYQQKSSQAPKLLFHYYDKDFNNEADTPDNFQSRRPNTSFCFLDIRSPGLGDTAMYLCATSPLDWTPPKPGLTPYEQYFGPGTRLTVT.